This passage covers 20 T cell receptor beta chains from one sample sequenced in a study of CD8 T cells in Susac syndrome. After extraction with the RNeasy kit, about 0.5 to 1 ug of the RNA was reverse transcribed using random hexamers. TCRdb processed the immunoSEQ multiplex PCR reads anew with MiXCR; each CDR3 protein has one entry. The table lists 180,000 or so distinct CDR3 sequences, about 94% of them singletons. Specimen: CD4+ T cells from PBMCs. The receptors were gathered from a human donor with Susac syndrome.

This clonotype was found once. The genes are TRBV7-8 and TRBJ1-1; D ambiguous. In germline, CDR1 is SGHVS, CDR2 FQNEAQ. The ends were cut back, 0 bases at V and 1 base at J, with 6 bases in the middle. The CDR3 totals 14 residues. The CDR3 sequence is CASSLAGPNTEAFF. DNA of the CDR3: TGTGCCAGCAGCTTAGCCGGTCCGAACACTGAAGCTTTCTTT.

This sequence joins TRBV5-1 and TRBJ2-1; no clear D gene. CDR1 and CDR2 (germline): SGHRS, YFSETQ. The CDR3 is made up of 14 amino acids. V dropped 0 bases and J dropped 8 bases, with 12 bases sitting between them. DNA of the CDR3: TGCGCCAGCAGCTTGGTCCTCGCAACCTATGAGCAGTTCTTC. Translating gives CASSLVLATYEQFF.

Here the CDR3 reads CASKLNGQGYNEQFF. As DNA, the CDR3 is TGTGCCAGCAAGCTTAACGGACAGGGTTACAATGAGCAGTTCTTC. This rearrangement joins TRBV7-3 to TRBJ2-1; 8 bases line up with TRBD1. CDR3 length: 15 amino acids. The ends lost 7 bases at V and 4 bases at J; junction bases unmatched: 9. Germline values: CDR1 SGHTA, CDR2 FQGTGA. Filled out from reference TRBV7-3 and TRBJ2-1, the complete variable domain reads GAGVSQTPSNKVTEKGKYVELRCDPISGHTALYWYRQSLGQGPEFLIYFQGTGAADDSGLPNDRFFAVRPEGSVSTLKIQRTERGDSAVYLCASKLNGQGYNEQFFGPGTRLTVL.

V usage is TRBV7-8 and J usage is TRBJ2-1, with 11 bases that match TRBD2. Germline CDR1 is SGHVS and CDR2 is FQNEAQ. V was pared by 5 bases and J by 14 bases, with 23 bases of the junction left unmatched. The CDR3 runs to 18 residues. CDR3 sequence reads: CASSLRTSGSRGYLGEFF. The CDR3 DNA sequence: TGTGCCAGCAGCCTACGAACTAGCGGGAGTCGGGGTTACCTTGGGGAGTTCTTC.

The genes are TRBV7-9 and TRBJ2-7, with TRBD2 identical over 8 bases. This CDR3 comprises 16 residues. V was clipped by 3 bases and J by 6 bases; unmatched bases: 13. Germline CDR1 and CDR2: SEHNR and FQNEAQ (reference sequence). CDR3 DNA sequence: TGTGCCAGCAGCTTCCCGCGAGCGGGAGTATCTTCCGAGCAGTACTTC. This encodes CASSFPRAGVSSEQYF.

The chain has TRBV2 and TRBJ1-5; 9 bases are a match to TRBD1. The V and J ends lost 6 bases and 0 bases, in that order; junction bases with no gene match: 3. Per the germline V gene, CDR1 is SNHLY and CDR2 is FYNNEI. The CDR3 loop spans 15 amino acids. The CDR3 spells CASRGTGPSNQPQHF. The CDR3, as DNA: TGTGCCAGCAGGGGGACAGGGCCTAGCAATCAGCCCCAGCATTTT.

The chain couples TRBV5-1 to TRBJ1-1; 7 bases agree with TRBD1. Germline loops: CDR1 SGHRS, CDR2 YFSETQ. J was trimmed by 8 bases and V by 0 bases; bases with no gene match: 4. This CDR3 has 13 residues. CDR3 residues: CASSLEGQREAFF. The CDR3 DNA reads TGCGCCAGCAGCTTGGAGGGACAGAGAGAAGCTTTCTTT.

This CDR3 reads CASSQDRPAGANVLTF. The CDR3 DNA sequence: TGTGCCAGCAGCCAAGATCGGCCAGCTGGGGCCAACGTCCTGACTTTC. V gene TRBV4-2 combines with J gene TRBJ2-6; D is uncertain. V lost 0 bases, J lost 2 bases, and 8 bases lay in between. Germline CDR1 is LGHNA and CDR2 is YNFKEQ. The CDR3 contains 16 residues.

This clonotype showed up just once. This rearrangement joins TRBV28 to TRBJ2-1, with D possibly called TRBD1 or TRBD2 (7 bases each). The CDR3 covers 16 residues. Germline assignment: CDR1 MDHEN and CDR2 SYDVKM. V was trimmed by 7 bases and J by 2 bases, leaving 18 bases between them. DNA for the CDR3: TGTGCCAGCAACCTCAGGGGGGGACAAGCCTACAATGAGCAGTTCTTC. Translated, it gives CASNLRGGQAYNEQFF.

The chain combines TRBV3-1 with TRBJ1-5; D uncertain. The CDR3 contains 13 residues. CDR1 is LGHDT and CDR2 is YNNKEL in the germline V gene (reference sequence). Trimming left V 2 bases short and J 4 bases short, with 6 bases between. In nucleotides, the CDR3 is TGTGCCAGCAGCCAAAGCGCAAATCAGCCCCAGCATTTT. Amino acid sequence: CASSQSANQPQHF.

This chain links TRBV20-1 with TRBJ1-4; 9 bases are shared with TRBD1. CDR1 is DFQATT and CDR2 is SNEGSKA in the germline V gene (reference sequence). V trimming: 5 bases; J trimming: 8 bases; junction bases outside the gene matches: 6. The CDR3 covers 13 residues. CDR3 sequence reads: CSAVQGANEKLFF. The CDR3 DNA is TGCAGTGCTGTACAGGGGGCGAACGAAAAACTGTTTTTT.

The V call is TRBV5-6, the J call TRBJ1-4; 10 nucleotides line up with TRBD1. The V segment lost 4 bases and the J segment 7 bases; nucleotides outside the gene matches: 7. This CDR3 contains 15 residues. CDR1 is SGHDT, CDR2 YYEEEE, per germline. CDR3 nucleotide sequence: TGTGCCAGCAGCGGCGGACAGGGGGAGGGTGAAAAACTGTTTTTT. Translated: CASSGGQGEGEKLFF.

This clonotype showed up just once. This chain connects TRBV7-2 to TRBJ2-3, with D maybe TRBD2 (5 bases). The length of the CDR3 is 13 residues. Trimming cost V 6 bases and J 3 bases, with 10 bases left between them. Germline lookup yields CDR1 SGHTA and CDR2 FQGNSA. The CDR3 is CASSQSGTDTQYF. The CDR3 DNA sequence: TGTGCCAGCAGTCAGTCGGGAACAGATACGCAGTATTTT.

The J gene is TRBJ2-3, the V gene TRBV20-1; D not resolved. Germline CDR1 reads DFQATT; CDR2 reads SNEGSKA (reference sequence). V lost 3 bases and J 7 bases, leaving 8 bases between the germline ends. This CDR3 spans 11 amino acids. The CDR3 DNA follows: TGCAGTGCTAGGTGGGCAAATACGCAGTATTTT. Translating gives CSARWANTQYF.

This rearrangement joins TRBV7-6 to TRBJ2-1; D call uncertain. The CDR3 spans 13 residues. Germline V gene sequence: CDR1 SGHVS, CDR2 FNYEAQ. The V end was cut by 2 bases, the J end by 5 bases, with 7 bases between. The CDR3 DNA is TGTGCCAGCAGCTTAAGTCAGAACAATGAGCAGTTCTTC. Protein: CASSLSQNNEQFF.

J is TRBJ2-3 and V is TRBV20-1; D might be TRBD2 (5 bases). The length of the CDR3 is 14 residues. The germline V gene has CDR1 DFQATT and CDR2 SNEGSKA (reference sequence). Trimming shortened V by 2 bases and J by 2 bases, and 11 bases separated the two germline ends. The DNA of the CDR3 is TGCAGTGCTAGAACCGGGGTTGACACAGATACGCAGTATTTT. It yields the protein CSARTGVDTDTQYF.

The genes are TRBV2 and TRBJ2-1; 9 positions match TRBD2. The CDR3 length is 14 residues. J was trimmed by 8 bases and V by 4 bases; bases with no gene match: 6. CDR1 SNHLY and CDR2 FYNNEI come from the germline V gene. The CDR3 nucleotides read TGTGCCAGCAGTGTTAGCGGGGGAAGCGATGAGCAGTTCTTC. This sequence encodes CASSVSGGSDEQFF.

The gene calls are TRBV3-1 and TRBJ2-6; D is unclear. The germline gives CDR1 LGHDT, CDR2 YNNKEL (reference sequence). The length of the CDR3 is 17 residues. Trimming removed 0 bases from V and 3 bases from J, with 12 bases in between. CDR3 region: CASSQDITVVGANVLTF. The CDR3 DNA reads as TGTGCCAGCAGCCAAGATATCACGGTGGTTGGGGCCAACGTCCTGACTTTC.

The V gene is TRBV2, the J gene TRBJ2-1; D is perhaps TRBD2 (5 bases). The CDR3 sequence is 12 residues long. V was trimmed by 6 bases and J by 9 bases, leaving 12 bases between them. Germline CDR1 is SNHLY and CDR2 is FYNNEI. The CDR3 sequence is CASSTVGLEQFF. CDR3 nucleotide sequence: TGTGCCAGCAGCACGGTTGGACTTGAGCAGTTCTTC.

This chain uses TRBV27 with TRBJ2-7; no reliable D call. Germline CDR1 MNHEY, CDR2 SMNVEV (reference sequence). V shed 6 bases and J shed 0 bases, with 12 bases lying between them. CDR3 size: 14 residues. CDR3 sequence (DNA): TGTGCCAGCAGATATGGACGGAACTCCTACGAGCAGTACTTC. This translates into CASRYGRNSYEQYF.